This T cell receptor (beta chain) was sequenced for a study of blood T cell repertoires in COVID-19. Whole-study context: Samples of COVID-19 (acute and convalescent) were obtained from the United States, Italy and Spain. PBMCs, B-cell-depleted T cells, or T cells provided the cDNA or gDNA that made up the material.

Trimming shortened V by 4 bases and J by 5 bases, and 21 bases separated the two germline ends. CDR3 length: 17 residues. CDR1 is LNHDA and CDR2 is SQIVND in the germline V gene (reference sequence). This clone appeared once. As processed by the authors: Reference gene primer amplification yielded estimated nucleated cell counts. Clones were sequenced by immunoSEQ multiplex PCR, and TCRdb holds only the in-frame ones, with some missing. V, J and clone size reflect that table, while D and trimming were determined from the DNA. The data show around 55,000 clones, 90% seen once. The chain uses TRBV19 and TRBJ1-5, with a weak D call TRBD1 (6 bases). This receptor was taken from a man between 40 and 49 years old with acute or convalescent COVID-19. Input material: peripheral blood. Here the CDR3 reads CASSTGGGGSFHQPQHF. DNA for the CDR3: TGTGCCAGTAGTACCGGGGGCGGGGGGTCTTTTCATCAGCCCCAGCATTTT.